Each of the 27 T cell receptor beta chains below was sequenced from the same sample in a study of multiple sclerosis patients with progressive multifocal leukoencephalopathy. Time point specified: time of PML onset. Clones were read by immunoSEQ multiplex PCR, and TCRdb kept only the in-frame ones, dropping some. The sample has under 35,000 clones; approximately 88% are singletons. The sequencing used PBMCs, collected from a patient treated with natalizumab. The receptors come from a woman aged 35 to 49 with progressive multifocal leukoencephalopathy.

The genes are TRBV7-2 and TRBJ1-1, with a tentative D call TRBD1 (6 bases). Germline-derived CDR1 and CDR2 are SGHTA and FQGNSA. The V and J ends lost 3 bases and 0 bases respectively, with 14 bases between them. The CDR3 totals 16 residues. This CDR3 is CASSLVGAGMNTEAFF. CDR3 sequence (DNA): TGTGCCAGCAGCTTGGTGGGGGCAGGGATGAACACTGAAGCTTTCTTT.

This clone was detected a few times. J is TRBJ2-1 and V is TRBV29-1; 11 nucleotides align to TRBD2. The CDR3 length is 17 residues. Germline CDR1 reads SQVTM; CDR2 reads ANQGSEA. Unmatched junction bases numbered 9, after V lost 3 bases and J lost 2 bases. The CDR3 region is CSVDGLAGGFTYNEQFF. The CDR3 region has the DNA TGCAGCGTTGACGGCCTAGCGGGAGGCTTCACCTACAATGAGCAGTTCTTC.

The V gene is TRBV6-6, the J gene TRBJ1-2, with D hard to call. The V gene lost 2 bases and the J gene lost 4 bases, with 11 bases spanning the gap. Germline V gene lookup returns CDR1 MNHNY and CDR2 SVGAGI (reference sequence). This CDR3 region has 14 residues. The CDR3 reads CASSYHQGGYGYTF. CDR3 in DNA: TGTGCCAGCAGTTACCACCAAGGCGGCTATGGCTACACCTTC.

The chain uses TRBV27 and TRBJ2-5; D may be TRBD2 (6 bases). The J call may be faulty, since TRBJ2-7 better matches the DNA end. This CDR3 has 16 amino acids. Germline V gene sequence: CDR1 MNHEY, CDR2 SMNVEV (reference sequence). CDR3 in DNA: TGTGCCAGCAGTCCTCACCGGGAGATTCTAACAGGCGAGCAGTACTTC. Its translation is CASSPHREILTGEQYF.

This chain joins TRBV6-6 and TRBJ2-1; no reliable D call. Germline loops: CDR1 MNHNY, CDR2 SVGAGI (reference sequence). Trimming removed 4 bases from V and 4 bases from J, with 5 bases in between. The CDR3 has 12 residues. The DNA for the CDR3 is TGTGCCAGCAGTTTATTATACAATGAGCAGTTCTTC. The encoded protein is CASSLLYNEQFF.

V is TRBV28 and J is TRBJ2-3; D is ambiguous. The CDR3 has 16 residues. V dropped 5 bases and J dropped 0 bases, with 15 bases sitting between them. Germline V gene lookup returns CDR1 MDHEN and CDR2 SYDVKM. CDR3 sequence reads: CASSHSRASSTDTQYF. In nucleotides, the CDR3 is TGTGCCAGCAGTCATTCTAGGGCTTCTAGCACAGATACGCAGTATTTT.

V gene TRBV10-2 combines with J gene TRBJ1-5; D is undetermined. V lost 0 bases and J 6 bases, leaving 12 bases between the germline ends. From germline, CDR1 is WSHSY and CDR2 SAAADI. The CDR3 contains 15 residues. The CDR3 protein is CASSESVASGQPQHF. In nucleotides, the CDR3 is TGCGCCAGCAGTGAGTCAGTAGCCTCGGGTCAGCCCCAGCATTTT.

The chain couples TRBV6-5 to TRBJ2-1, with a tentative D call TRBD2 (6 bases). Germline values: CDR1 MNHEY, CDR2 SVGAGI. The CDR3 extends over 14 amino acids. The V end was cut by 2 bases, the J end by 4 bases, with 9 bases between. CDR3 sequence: CASSYDRGYNEQFF. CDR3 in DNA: TGTGCCAGCAGTTACGACCGGGGGTACAATGAGCAGTTCTTC.

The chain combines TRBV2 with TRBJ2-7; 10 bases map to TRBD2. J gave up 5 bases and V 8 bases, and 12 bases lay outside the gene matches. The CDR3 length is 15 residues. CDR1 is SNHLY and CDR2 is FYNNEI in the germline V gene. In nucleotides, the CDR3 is TGTGCCAGCCAACCCACTAGCGGGATATTCAACGAGCAGTACTTC. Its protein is CASQPTSGIFNEQYF.

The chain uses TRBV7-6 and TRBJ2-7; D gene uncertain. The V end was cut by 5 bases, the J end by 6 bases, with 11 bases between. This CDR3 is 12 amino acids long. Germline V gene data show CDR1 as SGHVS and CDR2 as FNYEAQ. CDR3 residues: CASSNSRREQYF. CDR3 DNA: TGTGCCAGCAGCAATTCACGGCGCGAGCAGTACTTC. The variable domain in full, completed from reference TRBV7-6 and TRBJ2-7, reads GAGVSQSPRYKVTKRGQDVALRCDPISGHVSLYWYRQALGQGPEFLTYFNYEAQQDKSGLPNDRFSAERPEGSISTLTIQRTEQRDSAMYRCASSNSRREQYFGPGTRLTVT.

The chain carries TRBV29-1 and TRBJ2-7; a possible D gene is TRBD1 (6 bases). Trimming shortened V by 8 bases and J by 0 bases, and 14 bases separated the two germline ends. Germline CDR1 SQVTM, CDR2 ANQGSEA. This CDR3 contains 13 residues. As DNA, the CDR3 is TGCAGCTATAGGGGGAGCTCCTCCTACGAGCAGTACTTC. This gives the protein CSYRGSSSYEQYF.

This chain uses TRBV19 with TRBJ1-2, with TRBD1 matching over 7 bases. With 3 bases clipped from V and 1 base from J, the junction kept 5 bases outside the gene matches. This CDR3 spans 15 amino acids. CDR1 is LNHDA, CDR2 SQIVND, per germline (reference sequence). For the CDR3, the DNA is TGTGCCAGTAGTATCAGCCAGGGGGTTAACTATGGCTACACCTTC. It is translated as CASSISQGVNYGYTF.

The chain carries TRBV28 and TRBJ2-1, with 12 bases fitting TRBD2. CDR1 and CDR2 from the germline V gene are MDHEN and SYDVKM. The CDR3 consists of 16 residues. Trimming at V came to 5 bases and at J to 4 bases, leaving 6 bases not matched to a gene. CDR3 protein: CASSPGLAGPYNEQFF. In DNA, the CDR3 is TGTGCCAGCAGTCCAGGACTAGCGGGACCTTACAATGAGCAGTTCTTC.

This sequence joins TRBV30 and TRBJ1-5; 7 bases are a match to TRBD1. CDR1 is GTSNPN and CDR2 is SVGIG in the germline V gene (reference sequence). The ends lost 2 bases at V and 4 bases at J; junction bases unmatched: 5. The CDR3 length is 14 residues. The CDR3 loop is CAWSLGQPNQPQHF. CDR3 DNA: TGTGCCTGGAGTCTGGGACAGCCTAATCAGCCCCAGCATTTT.

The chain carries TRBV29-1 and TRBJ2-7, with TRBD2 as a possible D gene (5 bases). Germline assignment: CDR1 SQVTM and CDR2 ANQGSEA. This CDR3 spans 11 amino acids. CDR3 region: CRVVDGNEQYF. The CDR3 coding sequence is TGCAGGGTCGTGGACGGGAACGAGCAGTACTTC.

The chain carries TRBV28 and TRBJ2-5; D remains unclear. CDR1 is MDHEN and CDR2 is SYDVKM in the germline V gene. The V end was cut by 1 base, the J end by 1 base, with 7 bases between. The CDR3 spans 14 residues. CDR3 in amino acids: CASSLYQIQETQYF. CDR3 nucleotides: TGTGCCAGCAGTTTATATCAGATCCAAGAGACCCAGTACTTC.

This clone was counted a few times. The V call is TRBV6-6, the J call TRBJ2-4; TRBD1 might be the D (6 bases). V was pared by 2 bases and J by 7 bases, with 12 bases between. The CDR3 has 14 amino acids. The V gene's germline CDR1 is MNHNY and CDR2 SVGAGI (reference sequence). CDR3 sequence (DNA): TGTGCCAGCAGTTACCCTGACAGGAGGAACATTCAGTACTTC. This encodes CASSYPDRRNIQYF.

CDR3 coding DNA: TGTGCCAGCTCACCACCGGGTTCAGGTCAGCCCCAGCATTTT. Protein: CASSPPGSGQPQHF. V and J are TRBV18 and TRBJ1-5, with no clear D. Germline CDR1 and CDR2: KGHSH and LQKENI. The CDR3 has 14 residues. V lost 0 bases and J 6 bases, leaving 9 bases between the germline ends.

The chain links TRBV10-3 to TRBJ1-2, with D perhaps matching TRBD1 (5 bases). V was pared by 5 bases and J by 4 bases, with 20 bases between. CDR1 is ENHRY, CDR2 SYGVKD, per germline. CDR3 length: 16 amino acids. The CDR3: CAISSPRAGRLYGYTF. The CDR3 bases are TGTGCCATCAGTTCACCTCGGGCGGGACGGCTCTATGGCTACACCTTC.

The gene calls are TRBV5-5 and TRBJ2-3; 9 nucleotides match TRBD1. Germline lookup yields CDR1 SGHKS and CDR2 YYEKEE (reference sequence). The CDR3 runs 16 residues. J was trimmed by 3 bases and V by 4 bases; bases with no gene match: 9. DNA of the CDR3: TGTGCCAGCAGCCCGGGGACAGGGTCGGTGACAGATACGCAGTATTTT. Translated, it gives CASSPGTGSVTDTQYF.

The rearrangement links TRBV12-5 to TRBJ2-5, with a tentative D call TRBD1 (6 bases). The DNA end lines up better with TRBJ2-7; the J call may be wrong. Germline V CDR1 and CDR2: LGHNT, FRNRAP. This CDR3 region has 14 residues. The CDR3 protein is CASGLTGHSYEQYF. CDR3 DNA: TGTGCTAGTGGTCTCACGGGACACAGCTACGAGCAGTACTTC.

Written as DNA, the CDR3 is TGTGCCAGCTCACCAGACCGTAATCAGCCCCAGCATTTT. Its translation is CASSPDRNQPQHF. The chain uses TRBV18 and TRBJ1-5; D not resolved. Germline values: CDR1 KGHSH, CDR2 LQKENI. This CDR3 contains 13 residues. Trimming shortened V by 2 bases and J by 4 bases, and 6 bases separated the two germline ends.

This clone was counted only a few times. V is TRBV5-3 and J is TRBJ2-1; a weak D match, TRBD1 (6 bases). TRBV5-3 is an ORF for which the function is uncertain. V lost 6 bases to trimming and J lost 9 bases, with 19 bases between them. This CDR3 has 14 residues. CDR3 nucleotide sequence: TGTGCCAGAATGGGATTAGGGGGAGCTGGTGAGCAGTTCTTC. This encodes CARMGLGGAGEQFF.

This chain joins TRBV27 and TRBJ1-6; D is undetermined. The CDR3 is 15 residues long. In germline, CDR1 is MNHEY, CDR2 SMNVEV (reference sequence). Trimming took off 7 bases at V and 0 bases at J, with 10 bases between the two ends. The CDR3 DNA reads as TGTGCCAGCAAGAACAAGAGCTCCTATAATTCACCCCTCCACTTT. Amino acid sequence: CASKNKSSYNSPLHF.

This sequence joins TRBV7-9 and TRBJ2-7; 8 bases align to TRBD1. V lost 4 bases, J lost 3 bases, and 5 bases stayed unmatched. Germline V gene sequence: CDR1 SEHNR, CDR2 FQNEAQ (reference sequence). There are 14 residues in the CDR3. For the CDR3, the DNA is TGTGCCAGCAGCTCGAAACAGGGGGTCTACGAGCAGTACTTC. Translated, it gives CASSSKQGVYEQYF. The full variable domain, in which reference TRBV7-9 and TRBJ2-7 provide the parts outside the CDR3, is DTGVSQNPRHKITKRGQNVTFRCDPISEHNRLYWYRQTLGQGPEFLTYFQNEAQLEKSRLLSDRFSAERPKGSFSTLEIQRTEQGDSAMYLCASSSKQGVYEQYFGPGTRLTVT.

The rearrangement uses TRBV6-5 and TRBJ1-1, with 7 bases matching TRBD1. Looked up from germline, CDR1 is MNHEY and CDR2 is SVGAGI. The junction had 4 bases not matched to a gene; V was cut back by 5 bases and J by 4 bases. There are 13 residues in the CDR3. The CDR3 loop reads CASSRYRGTEAFF. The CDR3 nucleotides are TGTGCCAGCAGTCGATACAGGGGCACTGAAGCTTTCTTT.

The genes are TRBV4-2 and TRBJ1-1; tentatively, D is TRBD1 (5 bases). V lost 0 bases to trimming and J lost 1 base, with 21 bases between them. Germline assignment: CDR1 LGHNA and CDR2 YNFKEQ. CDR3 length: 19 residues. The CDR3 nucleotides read TGTGCCAGCAGCCAAGAGCGGCGGGCAGGGCCCGAGGCGAACACTGAAGCTTTCTTT. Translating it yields CASSQERRAGPEANTEAFF.